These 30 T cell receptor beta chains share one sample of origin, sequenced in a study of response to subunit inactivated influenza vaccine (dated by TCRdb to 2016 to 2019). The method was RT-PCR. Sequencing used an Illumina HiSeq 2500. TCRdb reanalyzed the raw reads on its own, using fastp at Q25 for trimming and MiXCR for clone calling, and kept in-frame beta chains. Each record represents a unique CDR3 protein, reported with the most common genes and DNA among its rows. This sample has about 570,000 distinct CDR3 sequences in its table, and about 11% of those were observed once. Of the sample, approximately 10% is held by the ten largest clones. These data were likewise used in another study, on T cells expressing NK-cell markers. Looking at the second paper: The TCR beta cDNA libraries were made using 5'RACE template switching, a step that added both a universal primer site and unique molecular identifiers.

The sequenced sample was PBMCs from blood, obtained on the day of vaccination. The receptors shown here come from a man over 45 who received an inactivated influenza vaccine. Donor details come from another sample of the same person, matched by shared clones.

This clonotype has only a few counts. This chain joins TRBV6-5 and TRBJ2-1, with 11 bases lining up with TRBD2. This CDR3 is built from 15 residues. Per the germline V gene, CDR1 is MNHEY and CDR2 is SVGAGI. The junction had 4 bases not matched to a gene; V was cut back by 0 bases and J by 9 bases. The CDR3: CASSYSLAGGREQFF. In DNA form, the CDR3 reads TGTGCCAGCAGTTACTCTCTAGCGGGAGGCCGTGAGCAGTTCTTC.

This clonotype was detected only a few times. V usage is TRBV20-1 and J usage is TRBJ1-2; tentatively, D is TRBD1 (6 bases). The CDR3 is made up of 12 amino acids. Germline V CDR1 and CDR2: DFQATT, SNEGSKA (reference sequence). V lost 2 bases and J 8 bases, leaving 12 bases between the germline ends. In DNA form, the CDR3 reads TGCAGTGCTAGAATGGCAGGGGTCGGCTACACCTTC. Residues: CSARMAGVGYTF.

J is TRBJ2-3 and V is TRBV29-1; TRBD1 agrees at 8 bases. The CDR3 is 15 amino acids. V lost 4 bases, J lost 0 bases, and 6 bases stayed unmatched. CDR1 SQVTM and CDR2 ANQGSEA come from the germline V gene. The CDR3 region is CSVVTGGWSTDTQYF. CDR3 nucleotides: TGCAGCGTTGTAACAGGGGGATGGAGCACAGATACGCAGTATTTT.

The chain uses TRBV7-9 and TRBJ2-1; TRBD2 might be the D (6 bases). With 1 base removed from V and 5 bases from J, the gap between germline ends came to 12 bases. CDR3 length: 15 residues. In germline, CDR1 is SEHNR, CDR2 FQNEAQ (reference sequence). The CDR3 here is CASSLVPREDNEQFF. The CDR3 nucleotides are TGTGCCAGCAGCTTAGTTCCGAGGGAGGACAATGAGCAGTTCTTC.

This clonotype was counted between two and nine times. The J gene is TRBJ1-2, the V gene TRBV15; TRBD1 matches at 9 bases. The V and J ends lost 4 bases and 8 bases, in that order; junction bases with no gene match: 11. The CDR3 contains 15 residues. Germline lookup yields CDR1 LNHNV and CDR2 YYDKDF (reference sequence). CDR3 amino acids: CATSNTRGQGQGYTF. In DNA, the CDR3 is TGTGCCACCAGCAATACCCGGGGACAGGGCCAAGGCTACACCTTC.

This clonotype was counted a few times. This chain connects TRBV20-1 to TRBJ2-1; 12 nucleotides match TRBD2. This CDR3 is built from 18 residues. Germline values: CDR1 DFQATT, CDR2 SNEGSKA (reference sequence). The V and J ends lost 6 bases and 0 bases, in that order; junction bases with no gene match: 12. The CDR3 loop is CSALRTSGTLSSYNEQFF. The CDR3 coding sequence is TGCAGTGCCCTTCGGACTAGCGGGACCCTCAGCTCCTACAATGAGCAGTTCTTC.

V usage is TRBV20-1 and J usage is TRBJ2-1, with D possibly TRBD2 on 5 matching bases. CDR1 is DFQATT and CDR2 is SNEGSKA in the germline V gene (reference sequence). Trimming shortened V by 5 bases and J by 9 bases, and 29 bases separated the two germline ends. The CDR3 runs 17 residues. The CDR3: CSAPPLGGVAKGSEQFF. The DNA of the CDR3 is TGCAGTGCTCCCCCCCTCGGCGGAGTGGCAAAAGGGAGTGAGCAGTTCTTC.

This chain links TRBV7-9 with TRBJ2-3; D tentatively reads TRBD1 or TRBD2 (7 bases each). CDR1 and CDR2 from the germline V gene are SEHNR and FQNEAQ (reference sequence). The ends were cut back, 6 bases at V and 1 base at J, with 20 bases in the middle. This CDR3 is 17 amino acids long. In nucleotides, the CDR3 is TGTGCCAGCAGTTACCCCGGGGAGGGGGCCCGCACAGATACGCAGTATTTT. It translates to CASSYPGEGARTDTQYF.

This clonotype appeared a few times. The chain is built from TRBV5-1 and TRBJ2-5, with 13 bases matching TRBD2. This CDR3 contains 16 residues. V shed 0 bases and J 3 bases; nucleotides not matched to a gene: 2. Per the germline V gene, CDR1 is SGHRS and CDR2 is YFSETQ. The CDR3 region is CASSLGGTSGKETQYF. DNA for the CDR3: TGCGCCAGCAGCTTGGGCGGGACTAGCGGGAAAGAGACCCAGTACTTC.

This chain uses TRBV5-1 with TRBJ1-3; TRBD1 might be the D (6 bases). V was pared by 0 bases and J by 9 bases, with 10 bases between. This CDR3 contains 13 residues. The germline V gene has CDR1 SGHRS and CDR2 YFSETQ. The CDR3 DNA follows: TGCGCCAGCAGCTTGGGTATGGACAGCACCATATATTTT. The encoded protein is CASSLGMDSTIYF.

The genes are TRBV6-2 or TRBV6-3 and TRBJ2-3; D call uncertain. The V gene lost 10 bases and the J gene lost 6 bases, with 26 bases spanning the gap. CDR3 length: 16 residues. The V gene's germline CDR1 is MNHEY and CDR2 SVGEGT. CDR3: CATSSDLLLGQDTQYF. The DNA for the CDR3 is TGTGCCACCTCGAGCGACTTACTATTGGGCCAGGATACGCAGTATTTT.

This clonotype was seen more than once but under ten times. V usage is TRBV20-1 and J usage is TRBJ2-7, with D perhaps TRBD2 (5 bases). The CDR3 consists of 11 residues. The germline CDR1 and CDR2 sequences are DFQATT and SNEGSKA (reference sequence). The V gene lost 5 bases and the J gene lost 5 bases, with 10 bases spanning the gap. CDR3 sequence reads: CSAENSDEQYF. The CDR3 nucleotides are TGCAGTGCTGAGAATAGCGACGAGCAGTACTTC.

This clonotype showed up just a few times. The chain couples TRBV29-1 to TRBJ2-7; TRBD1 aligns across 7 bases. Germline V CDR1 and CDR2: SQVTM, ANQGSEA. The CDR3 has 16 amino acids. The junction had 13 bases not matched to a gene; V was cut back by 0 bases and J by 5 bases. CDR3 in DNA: TGCAGCGTTGAAGATAAGGTGGTGGGACAGTCTAACGAGCAGTACTTC. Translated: CSVEDKVVGQSNEQYF.

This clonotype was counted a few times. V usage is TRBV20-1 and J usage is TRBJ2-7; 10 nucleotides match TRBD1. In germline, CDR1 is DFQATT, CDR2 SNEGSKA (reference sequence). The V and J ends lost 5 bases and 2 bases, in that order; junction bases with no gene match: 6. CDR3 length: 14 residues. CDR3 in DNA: TGCAGTGCTGCGACGGGACAGGGGCCCTACGAGCAGTACTTC. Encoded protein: CSAATGQGPYEQYF.

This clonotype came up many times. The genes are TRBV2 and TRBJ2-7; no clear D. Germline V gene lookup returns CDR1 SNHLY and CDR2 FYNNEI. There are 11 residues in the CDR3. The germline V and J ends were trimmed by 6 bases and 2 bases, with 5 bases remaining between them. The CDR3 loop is CASSAAYEQYF. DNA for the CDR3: TGTGCCAGCAGCGCGGCCTACGAGCAGTACTTC. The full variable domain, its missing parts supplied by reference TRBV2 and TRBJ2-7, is EPEVTQTPSHQVTQMGQEVILRCVPISNHLYFYWYRQILGQKVEFLVSFYNNEISEKSEIFDDQFSVERPDGSNFTLKIRSTKLEDSAMYFCASSAAYEQYFGPGTRLTVT.

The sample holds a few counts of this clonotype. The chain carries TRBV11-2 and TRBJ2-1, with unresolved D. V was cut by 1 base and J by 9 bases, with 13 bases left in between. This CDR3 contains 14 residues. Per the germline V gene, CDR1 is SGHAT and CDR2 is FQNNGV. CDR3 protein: CASSLALPGVEQFF. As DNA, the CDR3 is TGTGCCAGCAGCTTAGCCCTCCCCGGAGTTGAGCAGTTCTTC.

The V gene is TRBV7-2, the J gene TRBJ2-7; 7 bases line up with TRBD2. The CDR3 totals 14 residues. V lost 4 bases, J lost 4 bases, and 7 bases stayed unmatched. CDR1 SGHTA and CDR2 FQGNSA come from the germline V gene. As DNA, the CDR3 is TGTGCCAGCAGCTCCCGGGAGGAGGGGTACGAGCAGTACTTC. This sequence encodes CASSSREEGYEQYF.

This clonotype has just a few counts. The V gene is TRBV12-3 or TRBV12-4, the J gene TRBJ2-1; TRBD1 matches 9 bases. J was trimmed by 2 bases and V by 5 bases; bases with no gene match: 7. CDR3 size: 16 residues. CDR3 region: CASSHARQGAYNEQFF. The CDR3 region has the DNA TGTGCCAGCAGTCACGCACGACAGGGGGCCTACAATGAGCAGTTCTTC.

CDR3 in amino acids: CASSLEEGIWTEAFF. In DNA, the CDR3 is TGTGCCAGCAGCTTAGAGGAGGGGATCTGGACTGAAGCTTTCTTT. The chain employs TRBV7-8 and TRBJ1-1; perhaps TRBD1 as D (5 bases). Germline loops: CDR1 SGHVS, CDR2 FQNEAQ. The CDR3 has 15 amino acids. Trimming shortened V by 1 base and J by 5 bases, and 14 bases separated the two germline ends.

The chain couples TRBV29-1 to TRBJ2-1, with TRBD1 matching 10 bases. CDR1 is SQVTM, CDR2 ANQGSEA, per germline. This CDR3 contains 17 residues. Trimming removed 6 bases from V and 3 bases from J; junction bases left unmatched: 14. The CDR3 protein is CSVVDRGRMVFYNEQFF. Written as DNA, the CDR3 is TGCAGCGTCGTTGACAGGGGGCGTATGGTATTCTACAATGAGCAGTTCTTC.

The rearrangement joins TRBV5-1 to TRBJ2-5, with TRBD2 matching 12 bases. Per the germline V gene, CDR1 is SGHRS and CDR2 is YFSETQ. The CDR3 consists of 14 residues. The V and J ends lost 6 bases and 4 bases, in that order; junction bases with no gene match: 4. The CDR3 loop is CASKPSGRAETQYF. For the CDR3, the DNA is TGCGCCAGCAAACCTAGCGGGAGGGCAGAGACCCAGTACTTC.

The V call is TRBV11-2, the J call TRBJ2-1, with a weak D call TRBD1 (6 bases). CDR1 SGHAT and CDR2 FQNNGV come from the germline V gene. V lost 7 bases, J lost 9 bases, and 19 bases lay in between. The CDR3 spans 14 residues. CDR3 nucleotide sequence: TGTGCCAGCATCCACAGGGCCCACTACGGTGAGCAGTTCTTC. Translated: CASIHRAHYGEQFF.

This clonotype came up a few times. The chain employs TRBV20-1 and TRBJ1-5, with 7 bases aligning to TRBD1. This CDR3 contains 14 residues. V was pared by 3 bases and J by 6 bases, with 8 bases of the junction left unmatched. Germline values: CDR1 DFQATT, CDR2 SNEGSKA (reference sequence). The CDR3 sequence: CSARPTGLGQPQHF. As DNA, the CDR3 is TGCAGTGCTAGGCCGACAGGGCTCGGTCAGCCCCAGCATTTT.

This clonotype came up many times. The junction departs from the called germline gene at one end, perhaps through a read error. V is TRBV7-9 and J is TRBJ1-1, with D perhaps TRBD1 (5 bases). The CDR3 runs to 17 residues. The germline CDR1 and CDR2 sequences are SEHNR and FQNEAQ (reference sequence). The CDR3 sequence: CASSSGLRDQTNAEAFF. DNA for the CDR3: TGTGCCAGCAGCTCGGGGCTCAGGGATCAGACGAACGCTGAAGCTTTCTTT.

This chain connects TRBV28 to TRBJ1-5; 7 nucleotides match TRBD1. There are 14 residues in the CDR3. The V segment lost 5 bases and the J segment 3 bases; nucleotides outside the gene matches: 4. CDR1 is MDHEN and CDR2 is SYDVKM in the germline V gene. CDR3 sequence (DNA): TGTGCCAGCAGTGTGACAGGGTTCAATCAGCCCCAGCATTTT. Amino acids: CASSVTGFNQPQHF.

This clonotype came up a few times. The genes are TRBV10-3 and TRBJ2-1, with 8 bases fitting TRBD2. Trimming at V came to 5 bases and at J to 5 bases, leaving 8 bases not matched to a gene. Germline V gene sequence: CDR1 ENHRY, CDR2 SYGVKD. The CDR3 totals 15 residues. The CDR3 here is CAISISGVRDNEQFF. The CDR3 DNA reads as TGTGCCATCAGTATTAGCGGGGTCAGGGACAATGAGCAGTTCTTC.

This CDR3 reads CASSPVDRGLQMGTDTQYF. The CDR3 nucleotides are TGTGCCAGCAGCCCGGTCGACAGGGGACTCCAGATGGGCACAGATACGCAGTATTTT. V is TRBV7-3 and J is TRBJ2-3; 8 bases align to TRBD1. The germline CDR1 and CDR2 sequences are SGHTA and FQGTGA. The CDR3 covers 19 residues. V was pared by 5 bases and J by 1 base, with 17 bases of the junction left unmatched.

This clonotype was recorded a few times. CDR3 sequence: CASSPPGTGIYGYTF. In DNA, the CDR3 is TGTGCCAGCTCACCACCCGGGACAGGGATCTATGGCTACACCTTC. This chain joins TRBV18 and TRBJ1-2, with 9 bases that match TRBD1. J gave up 4 bases and V 0 bases, and 3 bases lay outside the gene matches. This CDR3 spans 15 amino acids. Germline lookup yields CDR1 KGHSH and CDR2 LQKENI.

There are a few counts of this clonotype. CDR3 protein: CASSQGYRGRNEKLFF. CDR3 bases: TGCGCCAGCAGCCAAGGTTACCGCGGCCGTAATGAAAAACTGTTTTTT. The rearrangement joins TRBV4-1 to TRBJ1-4, with D unresolved. Germline V gene sequence: CDR1 MGHRA, CDR2 YSYEKL. V was clipped by 1 base and J by 4 bases, with 13 bases between them. CDR3 length: 16 residues.

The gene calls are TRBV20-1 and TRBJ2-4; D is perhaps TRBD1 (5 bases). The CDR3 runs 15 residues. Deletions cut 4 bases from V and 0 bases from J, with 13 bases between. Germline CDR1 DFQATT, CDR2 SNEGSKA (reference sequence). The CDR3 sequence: CSATRGFIAKNIQYF. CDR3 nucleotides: TGCAGTGCTACAAGGGGTTTCATAGCCAAAAACATTCAGTACTTC.